This T cell receptor (beta chain) was identified during a study of T-cell memory formation after mild COVID-19. Study-level background: Clustering of TCRs was largely donor specific.

Looked up from germline, CDR1 is KGHDR and CDR2 is SFDVKD. This CDR3 is built from 16 residues. After removal of 2 bases from V and 4 bases from J, the junction contained 4 bases not matched to a gene. TCRdb re-analysed the 5' RACE reads in MiXCR, keeping a single row per CDR3 protein. Of about 400,000 distinct CDR3 sequences listed, around a sixth are singletons. This clonotype was detected only a few times. The chain links TRBV24-1 to TRBJ1-5; 10 bases align to TRBD1. Sequencing was done on a sample of PBMCs or a T cell subset sorted from them (not recorded which). The sequence derives from a man aged 18 to 29 who had mild COVID-19 (a few samples of this study predate the infection). Cell type and time point are not known. DNA of the CDR3: TGTGCCACCAGTGATTCCGGGACAGGGGATAATCAGCCCCAGCATTTT. Its protein product is CATSDSGTGDNQPQHF.